Listed below are T cell receptor beta chains from one sample, sequenced in a study of cytomegalovirus exposure and HLA in healthy donors. The data were produced by immunoSEQ multiplex PCR, yet TCRdb's version contains in-frame clones alone and is incomplete. The sample holds under 250,000 clones, about nine tenths seen once. The sequencing input was PBMCs. The receptors originated from a woman between 18 and 30 years old in good health and CMV-seropositive. The CDR3 runs from the conserved cysteine through the conserved F or W. D genes are given only for firm matches. Clone size is stated in some rows and not others, as once, few, many or a class when expanded.

>TRBJ1-4|-|TRBV12-5|-
TGTGCTAGTGGTCCCAGACCAGGTTTCGTGTTTTTT
CASGPRPGFVFF
>TRBJ2-7|TRBD1|TRBV4-1|-
TGCGCCAGCAGCCAAGGCCTGACAGGGGTAAAGAAGCAGTACTTC
CASSQGLTGVKKQYF
>TRBJ1-2|-|TRBV28|-
TGTGCCAGCAGACAAGGACACAACTATGGCTACACCTTC
CASRQGHNYGYTF
>TRBJ2-3|-|TRBV7-6|-
TGTGCCAGCAGCCAGGGAGGAGATGGCACAGATACGCAGTATTTT
CASSQGGDGTDTQYF
>TRBJ2-1|-|TRBV28|-
TGTGCCAGCAGTTTTTCCGGGACTTTCAATGAGCAGTTCTTC
CASSFSGTFNEQFF
>TRBJ1-1|-|TRBV27|-
TGTGCCAGCAGTCCCTCCCGGGGGAACACTGAAGCTTTCTTT
CASSPSRGNTEAFF
>TRBJ2-7|TRBD1|TRBV19|-
TGTGCCAGTAGTTCCCGGGACAGGGCCTACGAGCAGTACTTC
CASSSRDRAYEQYF
>TRBJ1-4|-|TRBV4-1|-
TGCGCCAGCAGCCCAGGCAGGGGAGATAACGGACTGTTTTTT
CASSPGRGDNGLFF
>TRBJ2-1|TRBD2|TRBV6-1|-
TGTGCCAGCAGTGAGGGCGGGACTAACTACAATGAGCAGTTCTTC
CASSEGGTNYNEQFF
>TRBJ2-1|-|TRBV4-2|many
TGTGCCAGCAGCCAAGATCCGGAGTTTCCTGAGCAGTTCTTC
CASSQDPEFPEQFF
>TRBJ2-7|TRBD1|TRBV27|-
TGTGCCAGCGGACAGGGAATCATTTACGAGCAGTACTTC
CASGQGIIYEQYF
>TRBJ1-4|TRBD1|TRBV2|-
TGTGCCAGCAGTGAAATTGTATGGGACAGTTCAAATGAAAAACTGTTTTTT
CASSEIVWDSSNEKLFF
>TRBJ2-1|TRBD2|TRBV6-1|-
TGTGCCAGCAGTGAATTAGCGGGGAGCTCCTACAATGAGCAGTTCTTC
CASSELAGSSYNEQFF
>TRBJ1-4|TRBD1|TRBV7-9|-
TGTGCCAGCAGCTTCGACAGGGTCTCTGAAAAACTGTTTTTT
CASSFDRVSEKLFF